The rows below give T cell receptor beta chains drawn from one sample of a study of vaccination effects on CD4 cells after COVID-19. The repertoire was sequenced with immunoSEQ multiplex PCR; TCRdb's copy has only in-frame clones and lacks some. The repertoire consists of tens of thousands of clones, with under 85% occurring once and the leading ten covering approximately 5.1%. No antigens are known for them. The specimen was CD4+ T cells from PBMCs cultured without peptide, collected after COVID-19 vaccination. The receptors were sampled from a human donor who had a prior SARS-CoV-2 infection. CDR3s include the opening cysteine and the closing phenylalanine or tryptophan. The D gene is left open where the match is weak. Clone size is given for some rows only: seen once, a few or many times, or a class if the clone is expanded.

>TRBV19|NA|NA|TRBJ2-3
TGTGCCAGTAGCGACAATCCCTCCCGATCCACAGATACGCAGTATTTT
CASSDNPSRSTDTQYF
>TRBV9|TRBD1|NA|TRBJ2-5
TGTGCCAGCAGCGTATCCGGGACAGGGGTGCCAGAGACCCAGTACTTC
CASSVSGTGVPETQYF
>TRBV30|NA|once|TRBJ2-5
TGTGCCTGGAGTCGACAAGAGACCCAGTACTTC
CAWSRQETQYF
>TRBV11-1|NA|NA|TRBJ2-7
TGTGCCAGCAGCTATAGCGGTCAGGGCTACGAGCAGTACTTC
CASSYSGQGYEQYF
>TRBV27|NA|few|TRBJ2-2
TGTGCCAGCAGGGGGTGGGCCGGGGAGCTGTTTTTT
CASRGWAGELFF
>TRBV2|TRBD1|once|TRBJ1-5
TGTGCCAGCACCTCGGACAGGGGGAATCAGCCCCAGCATTTT
CASTSDRGNQPQHF
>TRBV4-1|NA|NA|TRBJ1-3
TGCGCCAGCAGCCAAGAACGACGCGACTCTGGAAACACCATATATTTT
CASSQERRDSGNTIYF
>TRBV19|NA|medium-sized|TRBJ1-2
TGTGCCAGTATACAAGACGGGATGGTTGGCTACACCTTC
CASIQDGMVGYTF
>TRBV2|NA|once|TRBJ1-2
TGTGCCAGCAGTAAAACAGGGAATGGCTACACCTTC
CASSKTGNGYTF
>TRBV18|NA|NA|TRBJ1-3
TGTGCCAGCTCACGAGAAACTGGAAACACCATATATTTT
CASSRETGNTIYF
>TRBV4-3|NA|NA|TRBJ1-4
TGCGCCAGCAGCCAAGAGGCCCTCGAGGAAAAACTGTTTTTT
CASSQEALEEKLFF
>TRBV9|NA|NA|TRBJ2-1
TGTGCCAGCAGCGTAGCTACGAGGGCTAACAATGAGCAGTTCTTC
CASSVATRANNEQFF
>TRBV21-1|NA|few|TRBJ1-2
TGTGCCAGCAGCAAAACGGACAGGGGGCGCCTCTTGCGGGGTTTTAGTGGCTACACCTTC
CASSKTDRGRLLRGFSGYTF
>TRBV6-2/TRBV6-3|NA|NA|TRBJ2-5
TGTGCCAGCAGTTCCCTCCGAGGGCAGTCACAAGAGACCCAGTACTTC
CASSSLRGQSQETQYF
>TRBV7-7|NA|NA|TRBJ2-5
TGTGCTAGCAGTGCCGGCGGTGGGCTCGGAGAGACCCAGTACTTC
CASSAGGGLGETQYF
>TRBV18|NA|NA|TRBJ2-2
TGTGCCAGCTCACCAGACAGGGAGGACACCGGGGAGCTGTTTTTT
CASSPDREDTGELFF
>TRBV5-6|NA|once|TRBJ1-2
TGTGCCAGCAGCTACCAGTCAGTGGCTAACTATGGCTACACCTTC
CASSYQSVANYGYTF
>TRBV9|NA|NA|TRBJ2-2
TGTGCCAGCAGCGTAGCGGGGGCTAACACCGGGGAGCTGTTTTTT
CASSVAGANTGELFF
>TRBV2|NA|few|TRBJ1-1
TGTGCCAGCAGTGAATTCCCCCTCGGCGAGGGGACTGAAGCTTTCTTT
CASSEFPLGEGTEAFF
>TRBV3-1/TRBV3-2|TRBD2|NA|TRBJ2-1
TGTGCCAGCAGCCAAAGGGCGGGAGGCCAAGAGCAGTTCTTC
CASSQRAGGQEQFF
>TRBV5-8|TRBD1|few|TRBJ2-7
TGTGCCAGCAGCTGGGCCGGGACAGATTCCTACGAGCAGTACTTC
CASSWAGTDSYEQYF
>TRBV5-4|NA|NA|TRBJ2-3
TGTGCCAGCAGTCCAAAGACACTATCCACAGATACGCAGTATTTT
CASSPKTLSTDTQYF
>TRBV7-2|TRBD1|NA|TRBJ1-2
TGTGCCAGCAGCTTTGGGACAGACCAGGGCTACACCTTC
CASSFGTDQGYTF
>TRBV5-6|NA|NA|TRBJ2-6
TGTGCCAGCACCACGGATAACCGATACTCTGGGGCCAACGTCCTGACTTTC
CASTTDNRYSGANVLTF
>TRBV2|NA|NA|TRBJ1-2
TGTGCCAGCAGTGATTTGGGCAGGTACTATGGCTACACCTTC
CASSDLGRYYGYTF
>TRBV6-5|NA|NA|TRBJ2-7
TGTGCCAGCAGCCAGCCGGAAGGGCTAACCTACGAGCAGTACTTC
CASSQPEGLTYEQYF
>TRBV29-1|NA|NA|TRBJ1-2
TGCAGCGTTAGGCCAGGACGTAACTATGGCTACACCTTC
CSVRPGRNYGYTF
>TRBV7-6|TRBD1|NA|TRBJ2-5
TGTGCCAGCAGCCAGCGGACAGGGGAGGCAGAGACCCAGTACTTC
CASSQRTGEAETQYF
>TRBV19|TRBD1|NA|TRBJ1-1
TGTGCCAGTAGCAGACAGGGGGGTCTCGGCACTGAAGCTTTCTTT
CASSRQGGLGTEAFF
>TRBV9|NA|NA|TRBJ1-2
TGTGCCAGCAGCGTATCGGGGTTCGACTATGGCTACACCTTC
CASSVSGFDYGYTF
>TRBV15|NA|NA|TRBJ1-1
TGTGCCACCAGCGCCGGACGGCACACTGAAGCTTTCTTT
CATSAGRHTEAFF
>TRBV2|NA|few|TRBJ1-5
TGTGCCAGCAGCGAAGGGCAAAACGGGGAAGGGCAGCCCCAGCATTTT
CASSEGQNGEGQPQHF
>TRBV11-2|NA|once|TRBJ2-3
TGTGCCAGCAGCTTGGGGGGCGCGGGCTTACTAGATACGCAGTATTTT
CASSLGGAGLLDTQYF
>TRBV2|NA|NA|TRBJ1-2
TGTGCCAGCAAAAGGGTTGGCTATGGCTACACCTTC
CASKRVGYGYTF
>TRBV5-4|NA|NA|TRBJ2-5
TGTGCCAGCAGCTCCCGTGAGGCAGGGCCCGGGGAGACCCAGTACTTC
CASSSREAGPGETQYF
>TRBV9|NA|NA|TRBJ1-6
TGTGCCAGCAGCGTAGGGATGGATTCACCCCTCCACTTT
CASSVGMDSPLHF
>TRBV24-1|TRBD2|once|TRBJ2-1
TGTGCCACCAGTGATCATTACAGGGTTTTAGCGGGAGGGCCGGGTGAGCAGTTCTTC
CATSDHYRVLAGGPGEQFF
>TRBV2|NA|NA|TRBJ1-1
TGTGCCAGTACTCGAGAGGGTAACACTGAAGCTTTCTTT
CASTREGNTEAFF
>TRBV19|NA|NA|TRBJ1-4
TGTGCCAGTAGTCCAGACACGGCAACTAATGAAAAACTGTTTTTT
CASSPDTATNEKLFF
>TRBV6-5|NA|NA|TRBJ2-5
TGTGCCAGCAGTTACAGTGTGATGGGGACCCAGTACTTC
CASSYSVMGTQYF
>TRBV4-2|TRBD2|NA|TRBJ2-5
TGTGCCAGTTCTGGGGGGGGAGCGGAAGAGACCCAGTACTTC
CASSGGGAEETQYF
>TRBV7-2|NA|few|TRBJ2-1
TGTGCCAGCAGCTTATCGTTAGCGGTGTATGACAATGAGCAGTTCTTC
CASSLSLAVYDNEQFF
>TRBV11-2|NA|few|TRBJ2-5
TGTGCCAGCAGCTTGGGACACGAGGAGACCCAGTACTTC
CASSLGHEETQYF
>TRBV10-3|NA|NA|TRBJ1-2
TGTGCCATCAGTGAGAGGAACATTTATGGCTACACCTTC
CAISERNIYGYTF
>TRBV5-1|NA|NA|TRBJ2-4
TGCGCCAGCAGCTTGGGAACAAGAGGCCCTAAAAACATTCAGTACTTC
CASSLGTRGPKNIQYF
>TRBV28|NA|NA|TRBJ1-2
TGTGCCAGCAGTTTCCTCCCCCCTGCGTATGGCTACACCTTC
CASSFLPPAYGYTF
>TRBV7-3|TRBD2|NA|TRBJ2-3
TGTGCCAGCGCTAGCGGGAGGGCCTCGGGAACGCAGTATTTT
CASASGRASGTQYF
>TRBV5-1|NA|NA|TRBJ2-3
TGCGCCAGCAGCTTACTTTCGATCGCAGATACGCAGTATTTT
CASSLLSIADTQYF
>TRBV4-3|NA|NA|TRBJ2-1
TGCGCCAGCAGCCAAGGAGTAGGGGACGAAGGGGATGAGCAGTTCTTC
CASSQGVGDEGDEQFF
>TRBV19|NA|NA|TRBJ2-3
TGTGCCAGTCACCCCCGAGGGGACCCAGATACGCAGTATTTT
CASHPRGDPDTQYF
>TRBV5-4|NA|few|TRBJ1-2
TGTGCCAGCAGCGCAGCTCAGGGACGGGATGGCTACACCTTC
CASSAAQGRDGYTF
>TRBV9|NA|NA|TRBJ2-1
TGTGCCAGCAGCGTAGATCCCAGCAGCTCCTACAATGAGCAGTTCTTC
CASSVDPSSSYNEQFF
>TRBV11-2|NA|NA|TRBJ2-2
TGTGCCAGCAGCTTATTGGCTGGGGCAAACACCGGGGAGCTGTTTTTT
CASSLLAGANTGELFF
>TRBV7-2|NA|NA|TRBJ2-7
TGTGCCAGCAGCCCCCCCGGGTTCCGGGGAGCGAATAAGCAGTACTTC
CASSPPGFRGANKQYF
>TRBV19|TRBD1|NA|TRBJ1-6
TGTGCCAGTAGTATTAGGACAGGGGGTACCTTTCCCCATTCACCCCTCCACTTT
CASSIRTGGTFPHSPLHF